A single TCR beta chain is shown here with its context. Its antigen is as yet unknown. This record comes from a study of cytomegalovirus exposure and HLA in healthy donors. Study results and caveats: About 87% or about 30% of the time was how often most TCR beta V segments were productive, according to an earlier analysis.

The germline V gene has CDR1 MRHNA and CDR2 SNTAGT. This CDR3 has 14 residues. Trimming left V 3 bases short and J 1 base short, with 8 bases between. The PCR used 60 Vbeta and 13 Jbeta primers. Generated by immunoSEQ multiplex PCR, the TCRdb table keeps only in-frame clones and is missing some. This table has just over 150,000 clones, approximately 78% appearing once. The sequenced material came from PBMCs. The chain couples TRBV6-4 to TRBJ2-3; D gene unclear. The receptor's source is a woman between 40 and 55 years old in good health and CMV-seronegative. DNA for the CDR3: TGTGCCAGCAGTGAGGTAGCAGGCACAGATACGCAGTATTTT. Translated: CASSEVAGTDTQYF.